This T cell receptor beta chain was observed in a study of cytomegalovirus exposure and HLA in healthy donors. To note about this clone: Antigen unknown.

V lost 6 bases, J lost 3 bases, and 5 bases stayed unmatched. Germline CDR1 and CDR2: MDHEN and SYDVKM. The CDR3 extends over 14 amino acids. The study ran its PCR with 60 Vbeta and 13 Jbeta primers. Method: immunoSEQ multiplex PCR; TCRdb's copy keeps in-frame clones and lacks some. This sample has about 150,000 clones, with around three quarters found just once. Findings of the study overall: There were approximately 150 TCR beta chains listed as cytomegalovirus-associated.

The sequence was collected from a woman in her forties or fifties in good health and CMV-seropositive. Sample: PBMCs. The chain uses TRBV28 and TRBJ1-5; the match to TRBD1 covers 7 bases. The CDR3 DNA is TGTGCCAGCAGGGACAGGCTCTCCAATCAGCCCCAGCATTTT. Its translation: CASRDRLSNQPQHF.